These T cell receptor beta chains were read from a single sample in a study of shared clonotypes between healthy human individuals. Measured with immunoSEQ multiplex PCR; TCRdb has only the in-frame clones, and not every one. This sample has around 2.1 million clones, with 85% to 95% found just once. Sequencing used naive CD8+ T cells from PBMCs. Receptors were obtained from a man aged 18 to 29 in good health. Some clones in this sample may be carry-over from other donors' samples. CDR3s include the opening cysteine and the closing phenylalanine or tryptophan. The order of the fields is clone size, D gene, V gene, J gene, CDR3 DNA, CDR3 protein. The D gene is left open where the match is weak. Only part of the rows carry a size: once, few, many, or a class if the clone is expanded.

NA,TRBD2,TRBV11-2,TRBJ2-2,TGTGCCAGCAGCACAGGGACTAGCGGGAGGGCCTGGTCCACCGGGGAGCTGTTTTTT,CASSTGTSGRAWSTGELFF
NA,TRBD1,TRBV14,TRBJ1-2,TGTGCCAGCAGCCAGACAGGGGGGTGGTATGGCTACACCTTC,CASSQTGGWYGYTF
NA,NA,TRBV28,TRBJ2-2,TGTGCCAGCAGTTGGGCCGGGGAGCTGTTTTTT,CASSWAGELFF
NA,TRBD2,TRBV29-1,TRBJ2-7,TGCAGCGTTGAAATATGGACTAGCGGGAGGCTCCAGTCCTACGAGCAGTACTTC,CSVEIWTSGRLQSYEQYF
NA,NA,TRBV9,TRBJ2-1,TGTGCCAGCAGCGTATTGTCTCAAAATGAGCAGTTCTTC,CASSVLSQNEQFF
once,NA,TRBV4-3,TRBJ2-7,TGCGCCAGCAGCCAAGACCCAGGGGCCCCCTACGAGCAGTACTTC,CASSQDPGAPYEQYF
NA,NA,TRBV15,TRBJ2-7,TGTGCCACCAGCAGAGATCCCTCCCATGGGGACGGATACTACGAGCAGTACTTC,CATSRDPSHGDGYYEQYF
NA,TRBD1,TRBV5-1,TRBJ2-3,TGCGCCAGCACGTGGGGACAGGGAGAGATAGATACGCAGTATTTT,CASTWGQGEIDTQYF
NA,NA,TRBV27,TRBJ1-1,TGTGCCAGCGGTGTGGGAAGGGGAGGGAACACTGAAGCTTTCTTT,CASGVGRGGNTEAFF
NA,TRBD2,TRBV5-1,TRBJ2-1,TGCGCCAGCAGCTTCAGTAGCGGGATCAATGAGCAGTTCTTC,CASSFSSGINEQFF
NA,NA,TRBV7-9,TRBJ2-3,TGTGCCAGCAGCCCCCCGGGGGCGAGCACAGATACGCAGTATTTT,CASSPPGASTDTQYF
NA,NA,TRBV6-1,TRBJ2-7,TGTGCCAGCAGAGTCCGGGGACATTCAACCTACGAGCAGTACTTC,CASRVRGHSTYEQYF
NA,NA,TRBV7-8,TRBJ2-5,TGTGCCAGCAGCTTAGGGCCGGGGCAGGGAGGCGAGACCCAGTACTTC,CASSLGPGQGGETQYF
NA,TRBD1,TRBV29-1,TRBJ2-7,TGCAGCGTGCTTCAGACAGGGGGCGCCTACGAGCAGTACTTC,CSVLQTGGAYEQYF
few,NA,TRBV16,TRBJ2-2,TGTGCCAGCAGCAGCAAGTGGAACACCGGGGAGCTGTTTTTT,CASSSKWNTGELFF
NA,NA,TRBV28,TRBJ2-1,TGTGCCAGCAGTTTAGACGGCAATGAGCAGTTCTTC,CASSLDGNEQFF
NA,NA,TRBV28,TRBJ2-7,TGTGCCAGCACCCCTGGTGCTGGCCCCTACGAGCAGTACTTC,CASTPGAGPYEQYF
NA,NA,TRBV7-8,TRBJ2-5,TGTGCCAGCAGCCGGGATGAAGAGACCCAGTACTTC,CASSRDEETQYF
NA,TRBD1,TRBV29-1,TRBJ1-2,TGCAGCGTCGATGACAGGGACAATGGCTACACCTTC,CSVDDRDNGYTF
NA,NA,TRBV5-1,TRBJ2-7,TGCGCCAGCAGCCCGGGCTTCCCGCTGGAGCAGTACTTC,CASSPGFPLEQYF
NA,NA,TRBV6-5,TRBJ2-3,TGTGCCAGCAGTGGCGATGGACGAGCCACAGATACGCAGTATTTT,CASSGDGRATDTQYF
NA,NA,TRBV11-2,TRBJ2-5,TGTGCCAGCAGCTTAACCCCGGCTCGGACACCCGAGGGGACCCAGTACTTC,CASSLTPARTPEGTQYF
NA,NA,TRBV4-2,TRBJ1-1,TGTGCCAGCAGCCAAGGGACGGGGGGGGTGATGAACACTGAAGCTTTCTTT,CASSQGTGGVMNTEAFF
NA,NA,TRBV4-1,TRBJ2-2,TGCGCCAGCAGCCAAGCTCGGACAGCAGTTCGGGCGAACACCGGGGAGCTGTTTTTT,CASSQARTAVRANTGELFF
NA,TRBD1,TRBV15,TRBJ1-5,TGTGCCACCAGCAGAGATGGGGGACAGAAGTATCAGCCCCAGCATTTT,CATSRDGGQKYQPQHF
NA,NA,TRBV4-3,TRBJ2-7,TGCGCCAGCAGCCAAGATTTCAGACTTTTGGACGAGCAGTACTTC,CASSQDFRLLDEQYF
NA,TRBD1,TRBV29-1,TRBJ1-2,TGCAGCGTTGCGGGACAGGGGGCAGGCTACACCTTC,CSVAGQGAGYTF